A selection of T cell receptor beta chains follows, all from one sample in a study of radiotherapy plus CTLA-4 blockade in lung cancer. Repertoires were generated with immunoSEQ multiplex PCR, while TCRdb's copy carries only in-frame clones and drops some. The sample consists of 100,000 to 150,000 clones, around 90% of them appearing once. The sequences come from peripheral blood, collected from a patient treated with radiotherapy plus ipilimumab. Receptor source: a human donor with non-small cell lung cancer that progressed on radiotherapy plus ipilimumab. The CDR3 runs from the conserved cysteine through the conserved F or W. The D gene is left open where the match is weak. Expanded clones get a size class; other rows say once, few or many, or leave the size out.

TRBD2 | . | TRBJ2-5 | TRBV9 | CASSVAGGRARETQYF | TGTGCCAGCAGCGTAGCTGGCGGGAGGGCCCGGGAGACCCAGTACTTC
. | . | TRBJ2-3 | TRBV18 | CASRPSNPDTQYF | TGTGCCAGCCGACCCTCTAACCCAGATACGCAGTATTTT
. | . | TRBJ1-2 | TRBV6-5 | CASSLFGAYGYTF | TGTGCCAGCAGTTTGTTCGGAGCCTATGGCTACACCTTC
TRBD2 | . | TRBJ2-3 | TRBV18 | CASSPNGLAGGGDTQYF | TGTGCCAGCTCACCCAACGGACTAGCGGGAGGAGGAGATACGCAGTATTTT
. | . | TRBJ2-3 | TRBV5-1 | CASRLVASQGTQYF | TGCGCCAGCAGGCTGGTTGCGTCTCAAGGAACGCAGTATTTT
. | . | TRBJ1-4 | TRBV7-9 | CASSLSGRGATNEKLFF | TGTGCCAGCAGCTTAAGCGGAAGAGGGGCAACTAATGAAAAACTGTTTTTT
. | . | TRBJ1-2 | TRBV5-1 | CASSLGIPYGYTF | TGCGCCAGCAGCTTGGGCATTCCCTATGGCTACACCTTC
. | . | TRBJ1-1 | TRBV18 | CASSQSTSGMNTEAFF | TGTGCCAGCTCACAATCGACATCGGGGATGAACACTGAAGCTTTCTTT
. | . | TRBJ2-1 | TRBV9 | CTSSVGLGRGNEQFF | TGTACCAGCAGCGTAGGGTTGGGGCGAGGCAATGAGCAGTTCTTC
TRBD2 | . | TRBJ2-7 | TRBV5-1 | CASSLVAGSSAYEQYF | TGCGCCAGCAGCTTGGTAGCGGGGAGCAGCGCCTACGAGCAGTACTTC
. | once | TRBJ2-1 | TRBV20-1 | CSAILYNEQFF | TGCAGTGCTATCCTGTACAATGAGCAGTTCTTC
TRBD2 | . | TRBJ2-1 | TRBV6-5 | CASSLGLAHDEQFF | TGTGCCAGCAGCCTCGGACTAGCCCACGATGAGCAGTTCTTC
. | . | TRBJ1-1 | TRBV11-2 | CASAGLLNTEAFF | TGTGCCAGCGCCGGCCTCCTGAACACTGAAGCTTTCTTT
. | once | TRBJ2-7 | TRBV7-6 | CASSLGAGQPYEQYF | TGTGCCAGCAGCTTAGGGGCGGGCCAGCCCTACGAGCAGTACTTC
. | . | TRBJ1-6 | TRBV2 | CASHFSRVSDSPLHF | TGTGCCAGTCACTTTTCCAGGGTATCTGATTCACCCCTCCACTTT
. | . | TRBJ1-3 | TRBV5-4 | CASSVWGSGNTIYF | TGTGCCAGCAGCGTCTGGGGATCTGGAAACACCATATATTTT
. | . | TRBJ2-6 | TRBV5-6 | CASSLGDTSSGANVLTF | TGTGCCAGCAGCCTGGGGGACACGAGCTCTGGGGCCAACGTCCTGACTTTC
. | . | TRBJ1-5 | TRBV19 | CASSIGRGNQPQHF | TGTGCCAGTAGTATCGGCAGGGGCAATCAGCCCCAGCATTTT
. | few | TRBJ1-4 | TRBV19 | CASSILGTNEKLFF | TGTGCCAGTAGTATCCTCGGCACTAATGAAAAACTGTTTTTT
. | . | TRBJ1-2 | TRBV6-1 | CASSDGAWGYTF | TGTGCCAGCAGTGATGGGGCATGGGGCTACACCTTC
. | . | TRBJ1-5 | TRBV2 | CASRAGVGNQPQHF | TGTGCCAGCAGGGCAGGGGTGGGCAATCAGCCCCAGCATTTT
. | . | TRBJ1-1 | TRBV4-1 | CASSPLDLNTEAFF | TGCGCCAGCAGCCCCTTAGACCTGAACACTGAAGCTTTCTTT
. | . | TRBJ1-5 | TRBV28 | CASSSPPNNQPQHF | TGTGCCAGCAGTTCACCTCCGAACAATCAGCCCCAGCATTTT
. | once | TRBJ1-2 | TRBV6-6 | CASRNRANYGYTF | TGTGCCAGCAGGAACCGGGCTAACTATGGCTACACCTTC
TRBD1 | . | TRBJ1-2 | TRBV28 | CASRPTGTNYGYTF | TGTGCCAGCAGACCGACAGGGACTAACTATGGCTACACCTTC
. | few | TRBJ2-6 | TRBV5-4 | CASSLGGSSGANVLTF | TGTGCCAGCAGCTTGGGGGGGAGCTCTGGGGCCAACGTCCTGACTTTC
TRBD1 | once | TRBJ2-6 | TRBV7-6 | CASSVTGGGGANVLTF | TGTGCCAGCAGCGTCACAGGGGGCGGTGGGGCCAACGTCCTGACTTTC
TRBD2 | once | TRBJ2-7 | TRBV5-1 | CASSRGTSGFYEQYF | TGCGCCAGCAGCCGGGGGACTAGCGGGTTCTACGAGCAGTACTTC
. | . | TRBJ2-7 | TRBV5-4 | CASSLVSSGGQYF | TGTGCCAGCAGCTTGGTGTCCTCCGGAGGGCAGTACTTC
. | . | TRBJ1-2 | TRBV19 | CASSTTLSGVNYGYTF | TGTGCCAGTAGTACAACGCTCTCCGGGGTAAACTATGGCTACACCTTC
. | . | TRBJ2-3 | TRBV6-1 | CASSEIVQGGDTQYF | TGTGCCAGCAGTGAAATTGTCCAGGGCGGGGATACGCAGTATTTT
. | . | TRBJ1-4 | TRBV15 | CATSRAPTYGEKLFF | TGTGCCACCAGCAGGGCACCTACGTATGGTGAAAAACTGTTTTTT
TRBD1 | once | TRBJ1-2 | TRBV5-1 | CASRGTVTDGYTF | TGCGCCAGCAGAGGGACAGTCACGGATGGCTACACCTTC
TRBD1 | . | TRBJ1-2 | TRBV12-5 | CASGGAGGRERYGYTF | TGTGCTAGTGGAGGGGCAGGGGGCAGGGAACGGTATGGCTACACCTTC
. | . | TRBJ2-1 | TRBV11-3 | CASSFRRGTTYNEQFF | TGTGCCAGCAGCTTTAGGCGGGGAACGACCTACAATGAGCAGTTCTTC
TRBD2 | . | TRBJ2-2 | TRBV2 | CASRTVTGGAGELFF | TGTGCCAGCAGAACGGTAACGGGAGGAGCCGGGGAGCTGTTTTTT
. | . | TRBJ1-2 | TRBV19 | CASRSSGGLLGLYGYTF | TGTGCCAGTAGGTCGAGTGGGGGATTGCTTGGACTCTATGGCTACACCTTC
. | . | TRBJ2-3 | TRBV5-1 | CASASMTRGADTQYF | TGCGCCAGCGCCTCCATGACTAGGGGGGCGGATACGCAGTATTTT
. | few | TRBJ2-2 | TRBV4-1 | CASSHQRDTGELFF | TGCGCCAGCAGCCACCAGCGGGACACCGGGGAGCTGTTTTTT
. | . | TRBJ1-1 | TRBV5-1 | CASSRQTGFNTEAFF | TGCGCCAGCAGCCGCCAGACAGGTTTCAACACTGAAGCTTTCTTT
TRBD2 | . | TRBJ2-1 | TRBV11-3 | CASSLVLAGDPNEQFF | TGTGCCAGCAGCTTAGTTCTAGCGGGAGACCCCAATGAGCAGTTCTTC
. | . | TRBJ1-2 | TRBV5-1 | CASSATIQGRTRGYTF | TGCGCCAGCAGCGCCACCATACAGGGCAGGACCCGGGGCTACACCTTC
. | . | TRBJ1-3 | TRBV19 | CASSISGSGNTIYF | TGTGCCAGTAGTATATCAGGCTCTGGAAACACCATATATTTT
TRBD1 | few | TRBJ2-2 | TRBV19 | CASTLPGQANTGELFF | TGTGCCAGTACCTTACCGGGACAGGCTAACACCGGGGAGCTGTTTTTT
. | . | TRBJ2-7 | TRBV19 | CASSIDGESYEQYF | TGTGCCAGTAGTATCGACGGGGAATCCTACGAGCAGTACTTC
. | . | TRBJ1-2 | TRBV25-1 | CASSPLGPLGYTF | TGTGCCAGCAGTCCTCTGGGGCCTCTTGGCTACACCTTC